Each of the 7 T cell receptor beta chains below was sequenced from the same sample in a study of blood T cells in healthy people across ages. Combining a sample-barcoded 5' primer with a J-beta primer mix, a second PCR ran for about 7 to 11 cycles. Each CDR3 protein gets one entry after TCRdb re-called the 5' RACE reads with MiXCR. The sample contains almost 1 million distinct CDR3 sequences, roughly 47% of which appear only once. Sequencing used blood. These receptors were taken from a woman in her fifties or sixties in good health.

In this sample, this clonotype turned up a few times. This rearrangement joins TRBV24-1 to TRBJ2-3; tentatively, D is TRBD2 (5 bases). With 9 bases removed from V and 4 bases from J, the gap between germline ends came to 16 bases. The length of the CDR3 is 14 residues. Germline CDR1 KGHDR, CDR2 SFDVKD. CDR3 in DNA: TGTGCCACCGGCTTGGGCGGGTATCCAGATACGCAGTATTTT. It codes for CATGLGGYPDTQYF.

The V and J genes are TRBV2 and TRBJ2-7; D is undetermined. CDR1 and CDR2 (germline): SNHLY, FYNNEI. Trimming left V 11 bases short and J 3 bases short, with 17 bases between. The length of the CDR3 is 13 residues. In nucleotides, the CDR3 is TGTGCCGGGTCCCCTTGGCGGAGCTACGAGCAGTACTTC. It codes for CAGSPWRSYEQYF.

V gene TRBV27 combines with J gene TRBJ2-1, with 7 nucleotides matching TRBD2. The CDR3 totals 15 residues. With V trimmed by 3 bases and J by 9 bases, 11 bases remained unmatched. Looked up from germline, CDR1 is MNHEY and CDR2 is SMNVEV (reference sequence). CDR3 amino acids: CASSLMGEGQREQFF. CDR3 coding DNA: TGTGCCAGCAGTTTGATGGGGGAGGGCCAGCGTGAGCAGTTCTTC.

The sample holds a few counts of this clonotype. This chain connects TRBV29-1 to TRBJ2-1; 7 nucleotides align to TRBD2. This CDR3 spans 13 amino acids. CDR1 and CDR2 from the germline V gene are SQVTM and ANQGSEA. The V gene end was trimmed by 3 bases and the J gene end by 8 bases; junction bases not matched to a gene: 7. In nucleotides, the CDR3 is TGCAGCGTTGATAAGCAGGGAGGGGATGAGCAGTTCTTC. Its translation: CSVDKQGGDEQFF.

The rearrangement joins TRBV12-3 or TRBV12-4 to TRBJ2-1, with D unresolved. Trimming stripped 6 bases from V and 3 bases from J, with 15 bases between. CDR3 length: 15 amino acids. The CDR3 region has the DNA TGTGCCAGCAGACCTACCGTGACACTCTACAATGAGCAGTTCTTC. Residues: CASRPTVTLYNEQFF.

Here the CDR3 DNA reads TGTGCCAGCAGCCCGGGGACTCCCGCCGCCTACGAGCAGTACTTC. This translates into CASSPGTPAAYEQYF. The chain employs TRBV21-1 and TRBJ2-5; the D segment call TRBD2 is taken from the table without a DNA check. The closer fit of TRBJ2-7 to the DNA end suggests the J call may be wrong. TRBV21-1 is a pseudogene. This CDR3 comprises 15 residues.

The J gene is TRBJ1-2, the V gene TRBV23-1; D ambiguous. TRBV23-1 belongs to the ORF category, with a function that is uncertain. Trimming left V 1 base short and J 8 bases short, with 8 bases between. The CDR3 spans 12 residues. The CDR3 protein is CASSQYAWGYTF. The CDR3 DNA reads as TGCGCCAGCAGTCAATATGCGTGGGGCTACACCTTC.